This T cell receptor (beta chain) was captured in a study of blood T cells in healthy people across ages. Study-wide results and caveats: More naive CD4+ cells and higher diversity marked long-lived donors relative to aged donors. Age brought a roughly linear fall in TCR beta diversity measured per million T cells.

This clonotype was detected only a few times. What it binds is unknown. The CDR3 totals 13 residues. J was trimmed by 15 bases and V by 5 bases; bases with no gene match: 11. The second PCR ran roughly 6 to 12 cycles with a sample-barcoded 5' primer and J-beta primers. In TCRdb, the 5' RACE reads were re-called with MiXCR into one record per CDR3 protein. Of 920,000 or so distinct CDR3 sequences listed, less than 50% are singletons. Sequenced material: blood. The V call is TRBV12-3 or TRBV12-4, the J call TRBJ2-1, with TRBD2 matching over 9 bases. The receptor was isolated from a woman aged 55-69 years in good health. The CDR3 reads CASSETLGLALFF. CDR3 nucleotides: TGTGCCAGCAGTGAAACCTTGGGACTAGCCTTGTTCTTC.